Listed below are T cell receptor beta chains from one sample, sequenced in a study of blood T cell repertoires in COVID-19. Produced via immunoSEQ multiplex PCR; TCRdb's table is partial and in-frame only. Of about 330,000 clones listed, 88% are singletons. The source material was PBMCs or T cells enriched from blood (not recorded which). All receptors derive from a man younger than 45 who had recovered from COVID-19. Each CDR3 is given without its conserved first and last residue. Each record gives: V gene, CDR3 length, J gene, CDR3 protein.

V gene: TRBV24-1; CDR3 length: 15; J gene: TRBJ1-6; CDR3 protein: ATSEGQASSYNSPLH
V gene: TRBV9; CDR3 length: 13; J gene: TRBJ1-3; CDR3 protein: ASSSQGGTGNTIY
V gene: TRBV7-9; CDR3 length: 16; J gene: TRBJ2-3; CDR3 protein: ASSPGLAGAVLTDTQY
V gene: TRBV7-2; CDR3 length: 10; J gene: TRBJ2-7; CDR3 protein: ASSRRGFEQY
V gene: TRBV3-1/TRBV3-2; CDR3 length: 10; J gene: TRBJ1-1; CDR3 protein: ASSHKETEAF
V gene: TRBV6-5; CDR3 length: 12; J gene: TRBJ1-1; CDR3 protein: ASSPGGEGTEAF
V gene: TRBV30; CDR3 length: 10; J gene: TRBJ1-5; CDR3 protein: AWNQGNQPQH
V gene: TRBV20-1; CDR3 length: 9; J gene: TRBJ1-1; CDR3 protein: SARTTGLGF
V gene: TRBV6-1; CDR3 length: 13; J gene: TRBJ2-2; CDR3 protein: ASSEVGVWGRELF
V gene: TRBV2; CDR3 length: 16; J gene: TRBJ1-4; CDR3 protein: ASTPRIPNRGRNEKLF
V gene: TRBV2; CDR3 length: 9; J gene: TRBJ2-7; CDR3 protein: ASSETNGQY
V gene: TRBV25-1; CDR3 length: 13; J gene: TRBJ1-3; CDR3 protein: ASSESGFRRNTIY
V gene: TRBV6-1; CDR3 length: 12; J gene: TRBJ1-2; CDR3 protein: ASSDAHRGNGYT
V gene: TRBV5-1; CDR3 length: 13; J gene: TRBJ2-1; CDR3 protein: ASSSAGGSYNEQF
V gene: TRBV5-1; CDR3 length: 13; J gene: TRBJ2-5; CDR3 protein: ASSIGTSGGETQY
V gene: TRBV6-1; CDR3 length: 12; J gene: TRBJ1-2; CDR3 protein: ASSEGGTGGGYT
V gene: TRBV4-1; CDR3 length: 13; J gene: TRBJ1-4; CDR3 protein: ASSHETGSNEKLF
V gene: TRBV19; CDR3 length: 13; J gene: TRBJ1-3; CDR3 protein: ASSRDSPSGNTIY
V gene: TRBV30; CDR3 length: 13; J gene: TRBJ1-5; CDR3 protein: AWSVYGGDGQPQH
V gene: TRBV30; CDR3 length: 11; J gene: TRBJ1-5; CDR3 protein: AWSVGSNQPQH
V gene: TRBV3-1/TRBV3-2; CDR3 length: 13; J gene: TRBJ2-3; CDR3 protein: ASSQEGGGSDTQY
V gene: TRBV2; CDR3 length: 14; J gene: TRBJ2-5; CDR3 protein: ASSADLATLQETQY
V gene: TRBV4-1; CDR3 length: 13; J gene: TRBJ1-6; CDR3 protein: ASSHGQGYNSPLH
V gene: TRBV18; CDR3 length: 14; J gene: TRBJ1-4; CDR3 protein: ASSPPNRATNEKLF
V gene: TRBV10-3; CDR3 length: 14; J gene: TRBJ1-6; CDR3 protein: AISTDRVSYNSPLH
V gene: TRBV15; CDR3 length: 13; J gene: TRBJ1-4; CDR3 protein: ATSKNRGVGEKLF
V gene: TRBV30; CDR3 length: 12; J gene: TRBJ2-2; CDR3 protein: AWSTNRGTGELF
V gene: TRBV27; CDR3 length: 13; J gene: TRBJ2-2; CDR3 protein: ASSPLGGPTGELF
V gene: TRBV28; CDR3 length: 13; J gene: TRBJ2-1; CDR3 protein: ASSLGGDYYNEQF
V gene: TRBV27; CDR3 length: 14; J gene: TRBJ1-4; CDR3 protein: ASSTRLERGIEKLF
V gene: TRBV3-1/TRBV3-2; CDR3 length: 15; J gene: TRBJ1-5; CDR3 protein: ASSHPIRGQANQPQH
V gene: TRBV7-8; CDR3 length: 14; J gene: TRBJ1-5; CDR3 protein: ASSSTGQQGYQPQH
V gene: TRBV4-2; CDR3 length: 13; J gene: TRBJ2-3; CDR3 protein: ASSQDRDYSDTQY
V gene: TRBV5-1; CDR3 length: 13; J gene: TRBJ2-3; CDR3 protein: ASSFGGGAPDTQY
V gene: TRBV3-1/TRBV3-2; CDR3 length: 17; J gene: TRBJ2-7; CDR3 protein: ASSHPGTSGGAFLGEQY
V gene: TRBV28; CDR3 length: 13; J gene: TRBJ1-4; CDR3 protein: ASRGTGESNEKLF
V gene: TRBV19; CDR3 length: 10; J gene: TRBJ1-2; CDR3 protein: ASSWTYYGYT
V gene: TRBV11-2; CDR3 length: 13; J gene: TRBJ2-4; CDR3 protein: ASTLGAGGRNIQY
V gene: TRBV7-7; CDR3 length: 11; J gene: TRBJ2-1; CDR3 protein: ASSLEGNNEQF
V gene: TRBV6-5; CDR3 length: 11; J gene: TRBJ1-2; CDR3 protein: ASSHQGIHGYT
V gene: TRBV7-2; CDR3 length: 14; J gene: TRBJ2-3; CDR3 protein: ASSPRSGGGTDTQY
V gene: TRBV28; CDR3 length: 14; J gene: TRBJ2-6; CDR3 protein: ASSPGTVFGANVLT
V gene: TRBV4-2; CDR3 length: 15; J gene: TRBJ2-3; CDR3 protein: ASSQVGGGQGADTQY
V gene: TRBV2; CDR3 length: 10; J gene: TRBJ2-5; CDR3 protein: ASERGEETQY
V gene: TRBV9; CDR3 length: 11; J gene: TRBJ2-3; CDR3 protein: ASSVSSTDTQY
V gene: TRBV7-3; CDR3 length: 13; J gene: TRBJ2-1; CDR3 protein: ASSLIGTQGDEQF
V gene: TRBV6-1; CDR3 length: 12; J gene: TRBJ1-1; CDR3 protein: ASSEWTGSTEAF
V gene: TRBV25-1; CDR3 length: 11; J gene: TRBJ2-7; CDR3 protein: ASSEASSYEQY
V gene: TRBV12-3/TRBV12-4; CDR3 length: 10; J gene: TRBJ1-2; CDR3 protein: ASSLNTGIGY
V gene: TRBV29-1; CDR3 length: 12; J gene: TRBJ2-7; CDR3 protein: SVDLGTSGWGQY
V gene: TRBV3-1/TRBV3-2; CDR3 length: 12; J gene: TRBJ1-1; CDR3 protein: ASSPDRGRTEAF
V gene: TRBV5-8; CDR3 length: 13; J gene: TRBJ2-1; CDR3 protein: ASSFWQGAVNEQF
V gene: TRBV11-2; CDR3 length: 12; J gene: TRBJ1-2; CDR3 protein: ASSPLTGRYGYT
V gene: TRBV2; CDR3 length: 13; J gene: TRBJ1-5; CDR3 protein: ASRTDRASNQPQH
V gene: TRBV20-1; CDR3 length: 14; J gene: TRBJ2-1; CDR3 protein: SASKLAGTGGNEQF
V gene: TRBV5-1; CDR3 length: 11; J gene: TRBJ1-6; CDR3 protein: ASGGQYNSPLH
V gene: TRBV7-8; CDR3 length: 11; J gene: TRBJ2-7; CDR3 protein: ASSYGQTYEQY